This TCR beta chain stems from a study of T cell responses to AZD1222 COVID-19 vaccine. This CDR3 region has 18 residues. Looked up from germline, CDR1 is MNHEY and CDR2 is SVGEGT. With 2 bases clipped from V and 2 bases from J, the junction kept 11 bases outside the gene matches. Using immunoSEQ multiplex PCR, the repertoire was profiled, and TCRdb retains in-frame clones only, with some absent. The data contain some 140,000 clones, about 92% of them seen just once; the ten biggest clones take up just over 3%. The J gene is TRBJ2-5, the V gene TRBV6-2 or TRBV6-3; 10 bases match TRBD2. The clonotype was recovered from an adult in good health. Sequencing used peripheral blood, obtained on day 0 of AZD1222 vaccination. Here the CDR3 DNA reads TGTGCCAGCAGTTACGTGGAAGCGGGAGGGCCGGGGCAAGAGACCCAGTACTTC. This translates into CASSYVEAGGPGQETQYF.